The text below deals with one TCR beta chain. Antigen specificity is unknown. Additional DNA sequences in this sample encode the identical CDR3. In germline, CDR1 is SGDLS, CDR2 YYNGEE. The CDR3 totals 13 residues. The trim removed 3 bases at V and 4 bases at J, leaving 4 bases unmatched. In the PCR, 60 Vbeta and 13 Jbeta primers were used. Generated by immunoSEQ multiplex PCR, the TCRdb table keeps only in-frame clones and is missing some. The table lists about 250,000 clones, 75% to 90% of them singletons. The sample originates from a study of cytomegalovirus exposure and HLA in healthy donors. Points from the study as a whole: Of the V segments, some could not be distinguished, including TRBV6-2 and TRBV6-3, and were excluded. Analysis performed later showed TCR beta chains linked to HLA being more clonally expanded than equally common others. In a later analysis, more than 15,000 TCR beta sequences were associated with HLA alleles at 0.05 false discovery rate.

The TCR was taken from a girl aged 2 to 10 in good health and CMV-seronegative. The sample taken for sequencing was PBMCs. The J gene is TRBJ2-7, the V gene TRBV9; 7 bases line up with TRBD1. The CDR3 sequence: CASSAETGYEQYF. In DNA, the CDR3 is TGTGCCAGCAGCGCCGAGACAGGGTACGAGCAGTACTTC.